This T cell receptor beta chain appears in the sequencing data of a study of blood T cells in healthy people across ages. Study in general: Template switching recovered approximately one barcoded beta molecule for every two T cells. Broader study findings: Versus aged donors, long-lived donors had higher diversity and more naive CD4+ cells. TCR beta diversity per million T cells fell roughly linearly with age.

A second roughly 6 to 11 cycle PCR used barcoded and J-beta primers. MiXCR, run by TCRdb on the 5' RACE reads, gives a single entry per CDR3 protein. The sample lists about 1.4 million distinct CDR3 sequences, almost 60% seen once, with 5% to 7% in the top ten. This clonotype has only a few counts. Its antigen is unidentified. CDR3 length: 13 amino acids. Between the trimmed V and J ends, which lost 3 bases and 13 bases, there was a span of 18 bases. Germline V gives CDR1 MNHEY, CDR2 SVGAGI. The sample consisted of blood. This clonotype originated in a man aged 18 to 29 in good health. The genes are TRBV6-5 and TRBJ1-2; tentatively, D is TRBD1 (5 bases). CDR3 coding DNA: TGTGCCAGCAGTTATAAGGAAGGGGTAGCGGGCACCTTC. This encodes CASSYKEGVAGTF.